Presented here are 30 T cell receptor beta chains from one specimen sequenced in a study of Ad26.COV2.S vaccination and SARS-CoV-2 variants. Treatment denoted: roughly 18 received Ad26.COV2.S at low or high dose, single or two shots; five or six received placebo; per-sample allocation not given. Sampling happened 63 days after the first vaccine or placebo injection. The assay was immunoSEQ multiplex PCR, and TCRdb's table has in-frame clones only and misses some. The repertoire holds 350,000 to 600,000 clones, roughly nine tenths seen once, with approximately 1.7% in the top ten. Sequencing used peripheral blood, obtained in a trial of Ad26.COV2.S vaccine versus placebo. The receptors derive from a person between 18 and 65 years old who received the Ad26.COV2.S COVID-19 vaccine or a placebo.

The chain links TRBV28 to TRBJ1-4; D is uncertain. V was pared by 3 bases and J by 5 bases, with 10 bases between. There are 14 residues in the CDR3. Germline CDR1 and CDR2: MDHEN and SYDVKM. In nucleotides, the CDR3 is TGTGCCAGCAGTTTTGGCCAGGCAAATGAAAAACTGTTTTTT. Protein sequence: CASSFGQANEKLFF. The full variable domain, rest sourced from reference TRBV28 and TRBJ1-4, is DVKVTQSSRYLVKRTGEKVFLECVQDMDHENMFWYRQDPGLGLRLIYFSYDVKMKEKGDIPEGYSVSREKKERFSLILESASTNQTSMYLCASSFGQANEKLFFGSGTQLSVL.

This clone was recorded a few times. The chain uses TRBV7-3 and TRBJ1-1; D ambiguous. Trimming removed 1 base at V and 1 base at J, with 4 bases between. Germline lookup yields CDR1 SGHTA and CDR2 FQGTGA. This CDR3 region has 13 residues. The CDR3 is CASSLMRNTEAFF. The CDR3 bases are TGTGCCAGCAGCTTAATGAGGAACACTGAAGCTTTCTTT.

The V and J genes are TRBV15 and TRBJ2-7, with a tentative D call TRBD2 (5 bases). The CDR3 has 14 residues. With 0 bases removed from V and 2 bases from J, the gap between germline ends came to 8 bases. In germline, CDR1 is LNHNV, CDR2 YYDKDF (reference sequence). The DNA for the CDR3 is TGTGCCACCAGCAGAGATACGGGGACCTACGAGCAGTACTTC. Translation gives CATSRDTGTYEQYF.

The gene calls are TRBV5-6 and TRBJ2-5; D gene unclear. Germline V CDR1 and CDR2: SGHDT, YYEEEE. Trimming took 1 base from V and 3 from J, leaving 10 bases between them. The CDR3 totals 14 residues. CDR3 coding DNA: TGTGCCAGCAGCTTGTCGCAAAGGGAAGAGACCCAGTACTTC. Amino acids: CASSLSQREETQYF.

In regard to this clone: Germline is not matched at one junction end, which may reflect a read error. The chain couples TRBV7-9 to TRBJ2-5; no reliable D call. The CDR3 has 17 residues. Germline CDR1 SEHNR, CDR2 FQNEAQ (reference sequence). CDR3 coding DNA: TGTGCCAGCAGCTCTCCCCATACCCAGGAGTACCAGGAGACCCAGTACTTC. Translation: CASSSPHTQEYQETQYF.

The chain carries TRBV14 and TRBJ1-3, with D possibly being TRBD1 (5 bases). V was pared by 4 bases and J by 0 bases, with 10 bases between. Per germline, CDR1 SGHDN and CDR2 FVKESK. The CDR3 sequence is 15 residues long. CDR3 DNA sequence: TGTGCCAGCAGCCGAGGCGGGGGCTCTGGAAACACCATATATTTT. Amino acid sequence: CASSRGGGSGNTIYF.

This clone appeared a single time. The CDR3 DNA reads TGCGCCAGCAGCCTGGCGACAGGCCTCAATCAGCCCCAGCATTTT. Amino acids: CASSLATGLNQPQHF. The rearrangement joins TRBV4-3 to TRBJ1-5; tentatively, D is TRBD1 (6 bases). The germline CDR1 and CDR2 sequences are LGHNA and YSLEER. CDR3 length: 15 residues. V lost 4 bases and J lost 3, with 13 bases in between.

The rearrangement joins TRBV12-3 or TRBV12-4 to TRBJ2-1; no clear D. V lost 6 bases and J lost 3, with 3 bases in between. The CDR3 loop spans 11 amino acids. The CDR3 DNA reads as TGTGCCAGCAGCATCTACAATGAGCAGTTCTTC. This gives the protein CASSIYNEQFF.

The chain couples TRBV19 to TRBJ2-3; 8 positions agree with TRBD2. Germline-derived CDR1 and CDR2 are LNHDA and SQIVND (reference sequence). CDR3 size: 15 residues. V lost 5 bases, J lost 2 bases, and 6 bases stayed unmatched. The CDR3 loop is CASSPGTRATDTQYF. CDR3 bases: TGTGCCAGTAGTCCCGGGACTAGAGCCACAGATACGCAGTATTTT.

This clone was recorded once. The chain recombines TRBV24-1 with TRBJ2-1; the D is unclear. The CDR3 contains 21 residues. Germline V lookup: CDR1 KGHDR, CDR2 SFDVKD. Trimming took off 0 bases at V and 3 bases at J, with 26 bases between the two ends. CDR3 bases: TGTGCCACCAGTGATTTGCGAAGTCCCCCGAGCAGAAGAGTGGACTACAATGAGCAGTTCTTC. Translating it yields CATSDLRSPPSRRVDYNEQFF.

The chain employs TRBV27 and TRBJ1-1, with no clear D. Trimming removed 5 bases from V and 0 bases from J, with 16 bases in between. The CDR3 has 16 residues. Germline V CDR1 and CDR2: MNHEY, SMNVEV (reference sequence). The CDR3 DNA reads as TGTGCCAGCAGTCCCACTCAGAGGAGAGTGAACACTGAAGCTTTCTTT. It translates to CASSPTQRRVNTEAFF.

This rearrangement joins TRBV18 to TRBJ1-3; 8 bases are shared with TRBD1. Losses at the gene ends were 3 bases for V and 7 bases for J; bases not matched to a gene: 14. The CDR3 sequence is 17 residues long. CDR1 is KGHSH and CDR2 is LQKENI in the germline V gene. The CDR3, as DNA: TGTGCCAGCTCACCTCGCGGACAGGGCTCAGTTGGGAACACCATATATTTT. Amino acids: CASSPRGQGSVGNTIYF.

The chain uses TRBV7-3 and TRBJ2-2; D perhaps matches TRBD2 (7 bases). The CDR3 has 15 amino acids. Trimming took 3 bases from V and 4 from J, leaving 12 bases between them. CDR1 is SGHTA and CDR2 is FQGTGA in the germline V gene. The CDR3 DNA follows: TGTGCCAGCAGCTTGGCGGGGGCGGTCACCGGGGAGCTGTTTTTT. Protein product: CASSLAGAVTGELFF. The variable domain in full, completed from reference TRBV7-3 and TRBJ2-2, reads GAGVSQTPSNKVTEKGKYVELRCDPISGHTALYWYRQSLGQGPEFLIYFQGTGAADDSGLPNDRFFAVRPEGSVSTLKIQRTERGDSAVYLCASSLAGAVTGELFFGEGSRLTVL.

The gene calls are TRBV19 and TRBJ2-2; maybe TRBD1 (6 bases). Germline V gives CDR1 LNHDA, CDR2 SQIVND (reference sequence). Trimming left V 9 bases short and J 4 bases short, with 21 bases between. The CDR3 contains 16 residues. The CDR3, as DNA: TGTGCCAGCAAGGTACACAGGGCGCGAACCACCGGGGAGCTGTTTTTT. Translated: CASKVHRARTTGELFF.

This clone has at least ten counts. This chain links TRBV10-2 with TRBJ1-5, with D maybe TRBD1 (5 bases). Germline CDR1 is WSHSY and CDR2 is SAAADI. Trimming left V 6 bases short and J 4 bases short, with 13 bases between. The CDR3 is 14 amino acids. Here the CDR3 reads CASSTGAPNQPQHF. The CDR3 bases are TGCGCCAGCAGCACAGGCGCGCCAAATCAGCCCCAGCATTTT.

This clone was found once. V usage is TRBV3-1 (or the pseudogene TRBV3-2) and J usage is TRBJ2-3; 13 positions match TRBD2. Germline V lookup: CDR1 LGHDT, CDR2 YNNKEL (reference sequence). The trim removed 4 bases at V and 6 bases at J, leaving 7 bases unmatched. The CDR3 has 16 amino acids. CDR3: CASSPRLAGGLDTQYF. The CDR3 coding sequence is TGTGCCAGCAGCCCCCGACTAGCGGGGGGTCTGGATACGCAGTATTTT.

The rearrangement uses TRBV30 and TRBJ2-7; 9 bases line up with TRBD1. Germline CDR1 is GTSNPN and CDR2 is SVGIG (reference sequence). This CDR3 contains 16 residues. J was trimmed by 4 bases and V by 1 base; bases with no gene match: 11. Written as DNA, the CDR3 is TGTGCCTGGAGTGCACCCGGGACAGGGAGATTTTACGAGCAGTACTTC. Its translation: CAWSAPGTGRFYEQYF.

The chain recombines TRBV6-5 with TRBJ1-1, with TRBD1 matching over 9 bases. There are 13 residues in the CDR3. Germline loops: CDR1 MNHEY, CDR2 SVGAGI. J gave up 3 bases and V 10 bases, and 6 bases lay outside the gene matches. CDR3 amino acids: CAISRTGDTEAFF. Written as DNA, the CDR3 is TGTGCCATTTCTCGGACAGGGGACACTGAAGCTTTCTTT.

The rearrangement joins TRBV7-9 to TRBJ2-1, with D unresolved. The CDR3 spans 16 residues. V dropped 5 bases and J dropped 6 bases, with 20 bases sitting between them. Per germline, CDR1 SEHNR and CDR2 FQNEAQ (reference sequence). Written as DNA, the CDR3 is TGTGCCAGCAGCCAGCTCGCCGGTTTGTTGGGCAATGAGCAGTTCTTC. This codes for CASSQLAGLLGNEQFF.

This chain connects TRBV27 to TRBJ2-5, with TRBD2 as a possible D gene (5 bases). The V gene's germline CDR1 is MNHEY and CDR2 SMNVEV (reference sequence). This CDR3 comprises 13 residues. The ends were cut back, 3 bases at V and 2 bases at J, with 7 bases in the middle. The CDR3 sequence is CASSFQRQETQYF. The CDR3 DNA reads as TGTGCCAGCAGTTTTCAGCGGCAAGAGACCCAGTACTTC.

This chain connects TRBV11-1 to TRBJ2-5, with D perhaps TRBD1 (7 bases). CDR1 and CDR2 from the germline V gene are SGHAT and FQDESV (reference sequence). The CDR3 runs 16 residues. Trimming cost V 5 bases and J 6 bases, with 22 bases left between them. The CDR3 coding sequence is TGTGCCAGCAGCCCAGGGGGGAAGGGGGCGTTGAAGACCCAGTACTTC. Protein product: CASSPGGKGALKTQYF. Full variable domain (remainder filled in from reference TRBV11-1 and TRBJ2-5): EAEVAQSPRYKITEKSQAVAFWCDPISGHATLYWYRQILGQGPELLVQFQDESVVDDSQLPKDRFSAERLKGVDSTLKIQPAELGDSAMYLCASSPGGKGALKTQYFGPGTRLLVL.

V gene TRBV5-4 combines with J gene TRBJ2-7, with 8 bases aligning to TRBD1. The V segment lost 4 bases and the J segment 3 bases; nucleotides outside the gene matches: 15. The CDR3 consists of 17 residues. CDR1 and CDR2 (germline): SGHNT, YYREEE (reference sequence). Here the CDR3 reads CASSTNPSDRGLYEQYF. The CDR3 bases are TGTGCCAGCAGCACCAACCCCTCCGACAGGGGCCTCTACGAGCAGTACTTC. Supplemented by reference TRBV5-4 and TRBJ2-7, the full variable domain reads ETGVTQSPTHLIKTRGQQVTLRCSSQSGHNTVSWYQQALGQGPQFIFQYYREEENGRGNFPPRFSGLQFPNYSSELNVNALELDDSALYLCASSTNPSDRGLYEQYFGPGTRLTVT.

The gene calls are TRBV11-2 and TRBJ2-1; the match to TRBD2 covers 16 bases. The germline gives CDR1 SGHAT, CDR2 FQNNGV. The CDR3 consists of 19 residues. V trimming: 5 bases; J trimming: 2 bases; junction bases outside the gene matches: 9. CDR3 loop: CASSGVGTSGRAPYNEQFF. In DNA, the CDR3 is TGTGCCAGCAGCGGCGTCGGGACTAGCGGGAGGGCCCCCTACAATGAGCAGTTCTTC.

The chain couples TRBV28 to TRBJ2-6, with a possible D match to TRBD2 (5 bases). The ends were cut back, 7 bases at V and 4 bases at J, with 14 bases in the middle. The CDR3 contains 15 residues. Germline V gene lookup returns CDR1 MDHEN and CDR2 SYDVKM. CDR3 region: CASMEALPGANVLTF. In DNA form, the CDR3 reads TGTGCCAGCATGGAGGCACTACCGGGGGCCAACGTCCTGACTTTC.

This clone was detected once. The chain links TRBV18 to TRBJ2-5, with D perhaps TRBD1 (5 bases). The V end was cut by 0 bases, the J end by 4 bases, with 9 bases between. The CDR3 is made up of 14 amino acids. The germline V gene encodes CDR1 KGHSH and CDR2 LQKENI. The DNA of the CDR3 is TGTGCCAGCTCACCACCGTCAGGGCGAGAGACCCAGTACTTC. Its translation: CASSPPSGRETQYF.

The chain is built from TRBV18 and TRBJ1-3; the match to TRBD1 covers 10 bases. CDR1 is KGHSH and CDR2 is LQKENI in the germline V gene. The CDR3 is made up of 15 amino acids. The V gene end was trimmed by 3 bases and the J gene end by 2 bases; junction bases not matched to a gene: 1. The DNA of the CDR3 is TGTGCCAGCTCACCGGACAGGGGGGCTGGAAACACCATATATTTT. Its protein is CASSPDRGAGNTIYF.

As DNA, the CDR3 is TGCGCCAGCAGCTTGGGCGGGACAGGGGTTTATACTGAGCAGTTCTTC. Translation: CASSLGGTGVYTEQFF. The rearrangement uses TRBV5-1 and TRBJ2-1; 10 nucleotides align to TRBD1. The germline V gene has CDR1 SGHRS and CDR2 YFSETQ. The trim removed 0 bases at V and 9 bases at J, leaving 9 bases unmatched. The CDR3 loop spans 16 amino acids.

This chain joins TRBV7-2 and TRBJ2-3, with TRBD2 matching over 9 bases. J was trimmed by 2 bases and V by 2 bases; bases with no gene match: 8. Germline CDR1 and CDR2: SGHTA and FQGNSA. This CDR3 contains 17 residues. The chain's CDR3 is CASSLWSAGGTTDTQYF. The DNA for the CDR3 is TGTGCCAGCAGCTTATGGTCAGCGGGGGGAACCACAGATACGCAGTATTTT.

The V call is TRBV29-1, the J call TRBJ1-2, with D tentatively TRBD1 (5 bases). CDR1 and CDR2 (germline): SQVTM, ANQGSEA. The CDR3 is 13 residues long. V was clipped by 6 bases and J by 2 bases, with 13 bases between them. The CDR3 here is CSVLLTENYGYTF. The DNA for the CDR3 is TGCAGCGTCCTTTTGACAGAAAACTATGGCTACACCTTC. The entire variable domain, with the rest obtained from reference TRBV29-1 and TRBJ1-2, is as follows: SAVISQKPSRDICQRGTSLTIQCQVDSQVTMMFWYRQQPGQSLTLIATANQGSEATYESGFVIDKFPISRPNLTFSTLTVSNMSPEDSSIYLCSVLLTENYGYTFGSGTRLTVV.

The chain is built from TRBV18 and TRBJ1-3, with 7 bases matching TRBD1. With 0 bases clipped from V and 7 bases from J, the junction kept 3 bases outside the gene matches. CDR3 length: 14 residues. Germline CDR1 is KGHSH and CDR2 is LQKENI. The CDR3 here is CASSPPVRGNTIYF. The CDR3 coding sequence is TGTGCCAGCTCACCACCCGTCAGGGGGAACACCATATATTTT.